These 25 T cell receptor beta chains came from one sample sequenced in a study of blood T cell repertoires in COVID-19 (dated by TCRdb to 2020 to 2021). Receptors were amplified or captured by the immunoSEQ multiplex PCR assay. TCRdb carries this immuneACCESS record with in-frame sequences only. Its versions omit some clonotypes, under half of them owing to an unresolved V gene in the studies checked, with the rest unexplained. The sample profile shows under 300,000 clones; about 68% of them were found once. The top ten clonotypes cover about 3.5% of the sample. The sequenced material came from peripheral blood. Receptor source: a woman older than 75 with acute or convalescent COVID-19.

This rearrangement joins TRBV6-5 to TRBJ2-7; D possibly corresponds to TRBD1 (6 bases). The germline V gene encodes CDR1 MNHEY and CDR2 SVGAGI. The V and J ends lost 7 bases and 7 bases respectively, with 17 bases between them. The CDR3 loop spans 13 amino acids. The CDR3 is CASTPGQPREQYF. The CDR3 coding sequence is TGTGCCAGCACTCCGGGACAACCGCGGGAGCAGTACTTC.

This clone was observed a few times. The gene calls are TRBV10-2 and TRBJ2-7; the match to TRBD2 covers 9 bases. Germline loops: CDR1 WSHSY, CDR2 SAAADI. The CDR3 consists of 14 residues. After removal of 6 bases from V and 4 bases from J, the junction contained 7 bases not matched to a gene. In DNA form, the CDR3 reads TGCGCCAGCAGGCCTAGCGGGGAGGGATACGAGCAGTACTTC. This sequence encodes CASRPSGEGYEQYF.

The rearrangement uses TRBV19 and TRBJ2-6; D may be TRBD1 (6 bases). This CDR3 comprises 16 residues. V gave up 3 bases and J gave up 2 bases, with 11 bases separating them. Germline values: CDR1 LNHDA, CDR2 SQIVND (reference sequence). DNA of the CDR3: TGTGCCAGTAGTATTCGGGCAGGGGCTGGGGCCAACGTCCTGACTTTC. Encoded protein: CASSIRAGAGANVLTF. Using reference TRBV19 and TRBJ2-6 for the parts outside the CDR3, the full variable domain is DGGITQSPKYLFRKEGQNVTLSCEQNLNHDAMYWYRQDPGQGLRLIYYSQIVNDFQKGDIAEGYSVSREKKESFPLTVTSAQKNPTAFYLCASSIRAGAGANVLTFGAGSRLTVL.

The rearrangement uses TRBV19 and TRBJ1-1, with D possibly being TRBD1 (5 bases). V lost 1 base to trimming and J lost 0 bases, with 15 bases between them. The CDR3 is 17 residues long. Germline V lookup: CDR1 LNHDA, CDR2 SQIVND (reference sequence). CDR3 amino acids: CASSIGSLQQVNTEAFF. The CDR3 region has the DNA TGTGCCAGTAGTATAGGCTCACTGCAACAGGTGAACACTGAAGCTTTCTTT.

The chain has TRBV7-9 and TRBJ1-5, with a weak D call TRBD1 (5 bases). The germline gives CDR1 SEHNR, CDR2 FQNEAQ (reference sequence). The CDR3 runs to 15 residues. The V and J ends lost 0 bases and 3 bases respectively, with 9 bases between them. The CDR3 coding sequence is TGTGCCAGCAGCTTAGCGCAGGGCCCCAATCAGCCCCAGCATTTT. Residues: CASSLAQGPNQPQHF.

The chain couples TRBV29-1 to TRBJ1-2; possibly TRBD1 for D (5 bases). V lost 4 bases and J lost 2, with 11 bases in between. CDR1 and CDR2 (germline): SQVTM, ANQGSEA. This CDR3 has 13 residues. The CDR3 sequence is CSVALGQNYGYTF. CDR3 nucleotide sequence: TGCAGCGTTGCGTTGGGGCAGAACTATGGCTACACCTTC.

This chain uses TRBV18 with TRBJ1-3; TRBD1 might be the D (6 bases). From germline, CDR1 is KGHSH and CDR2 LQKENI. The CDR3 extends over 16 amino acids. Trimming took off 3 bases at V and 2 bases at J, with 14 bases between the two ends. The CDR3 here is CASSPTGSLTGNTIYF. CDR3 DNA: TGTGCCAGCTCACCGACAGGCTCTTTAACTGGAAACACCATATATTTT.

V gene TRBV18 combines with J gene TRBJ1-4; 7 bases are shared with TRBD1. The CDR3 is 16 residues long. Germline trimming cut 5 bases from V and 0 bases from J; bases unmatched to any gene: 6. Germline V gene sequence: CDR1 KGHSH, CDR2 LQKENI. The CDR3 here is CASSTGQTATNEKLFF. CDR3 coding DNA: TGTGCCAGCTCAACGGGACAGACCGCAACTAATGAAAAACTGTTTTTT.

This chain links TRBV2 with TRBJ2-1; D might be TRBD2 (6 bases). The germline V gene has CDR1 SNHLY and CDR2 FYNNEI. Trimming stripped 6 bases from V and 7 bases from J, with 19 bases between. There are 15 residues in the CDR3. This CDR3 is CASRASGVPLNEQFF. As DNA, the CDR3 is TGTGCCAGCAGGGCCTCGGGAGTCCCTCTAAATGAGCAGTTCTTC.

The J gene is TRBJ2-1, the V gene TRBV5-6, with TRBD2 matching 9 bases. V lost 0 bases and J lost 7; bases outside the gene matches: 8. This CDR3 region has 16 residues. Germline CDR1 is SGHDT and CDR2 is YYEEEE. CDR3 sequence: CASSLVGSGRGNEQFF. The CDR3 DNA follows: TGTGCCAGCAGCTTGGTTGGTAGCGGGAGAGGTAATGAGCAGTTCTTC.

This clone was seen only a few times. The rearrangement joins TRBV27 to TRBJ2-1; 13 nucleotides match TRBD2. Germline lookup yields CDR1 MNHEY and CDR2 SMNVEV (reference sequence). The CDR3 is made up of 19 amino acids. With V trimmed by 4 bases and J by 9 bases, 18 bases remained unmatched. As DNA, the CDR3 is TGTGCCAGCAGTTCTCCGACTAGCGGGAGGATTTTTCGCATCGGTGAGCAGTTCTTC. Translating it yields CASSSPTSGRIFRIGEQFF.

This clone has a handful of counts. The chain uses TRBV6-5 and TRBJ1-5; no definite D call. Looked up from germline, CDR1 is MNHEY and CDR2 is SVGAGI. Trimming stripped 0 bases from V and 5 bases from J, with 8 bases between. CDR3 length: 14 amino acids. Here the CDR3 reads CASSYSPSHQPQHF. The DNA for the CDR3 is TGTGCCAGCAGTTACTCTCCCAGTCATCAGCCCCAGCATTTT.

The V and J genes are TRBV5-4 and TRBJ2-7; 8 bases match TRBD1. Germline CDR1 and CDR2: SGHNT and YYREEE (reference sequence). V gave up 4 bases and J gave up 5 bases; unmatched junction bases: 14. The length of the CDR3 is 16 residues. CDR3 sequence: CASSQRPQGARNEQYF. In DNA, the CDR3 is TGTGCCAGCAGCCAGAGACCCCAGGGGGCGCGGAACGAGCAGTACTTC. Combining the CDR3 with reference TRBV5-4 and TRBJ2-7 gives the whole variable domain ETGVTQSPTHLIKTRGQQVTLRCSSQSGHNTVSWYQQALGQGPQFIFQYYREEENGRGNFPPRFSGLQFPNYSSELNVNALELDDSALYLCASSQRPQGARNEQYFGPGTRLTVT.

This clone was observed a handful of times. The chain employs TRBV7-9 and TRBJ2-6; unclear D gene. CDR3 length equals 15 residues. Germline loops: CDR1 SEHNR, CDR2 FQNEAQ (reference sequence). V lost 2 bases to trimming and J lost 0 bases, with 5 bases between them. The CDR3 spells CASSLLSSGANVLTF. The CDR3 DNA is TGTGCCAGCAGCTTACTTAGCTCTGGGGCCAACGTCCTGACTTTC.

This clone was seen once. The V call is TRBV6-2 or TRBV6-3, the J call TRBJ1-5; D gene uncertain. This CDR3 contains 17 residues. Between the trimmed V and J ends, which lost 2 bases and 5 bases, there was a span of 19 bases. The germline CDR1 and CDR2 sequences are MNHEY and SVGEGT. As DNA, the CDR3 is TGTGCCAGCAGTTACACCCCTTCGGGGAGGGCTCATCAGCCCCAGCATTTT. It codes for CASSYTPSGRAHQPQHF.

The chain has TRBV4-1 and TRBJ2-1; 14 positions agree with TRBD2. CDR1 and CDR2 from the germline V gene are MGHRA and YSYEKL. V gave up 1 base and J gave up 3 bases; unmatched junction bases: 8. There are 19 residues in the CDR3. The CDR3 is CASSQGRSGTSGSYNEQFF. The CDR3 bases are TGCGCCAGCAGCCAAGGCCGCTCCGGGACTAGCGGGAGCTACAATGAGCAGTTCTTC.

J is TRBJ2-6 and V is TRBV3-1 (or the pseudogene TRBV3-2); 7 nucleotides align to TRBD1. Germline values: CDR1 LGHDT, CDR2 YNNKEL (reference sequence). V gave up 4 bases and J gave up 0 bases; unmatched junction bases: 12. This CDR3 spans 19 amino acids. The CDR3 loop is CASSPTSGTAFSGANVLTF. In nucleotides, the CDR3 is TGTGCCAGCAGCCCCACCTCAGGGACAGCGTTCTCTGGGGCCAACGTCCTGACTTTC.

The genes are TRBV7-9 and TRBJ2-5; 14 bases fit TRBD2. Germline V CDR1 and CDR2: SEHNR, FQNEAQ (reference sequence). After removal of 5 bases from V and 4 bases from J, the junction contained 3 bases not matched to a gene. The CDR3 is 15 amino acids. For the CDR3, the DNA is TGTGCCAGCAGCGAGGGACTAGCGGGAGCAGAGACCCAGTACTTC. It codes for CASSEGLAGAETQYF.

Only one count was recorded for this clone. The gene calls are TRBV4-2 and TRBJ2-1, with 14 positions matching TRBD2. V was clipped by 5 bases and J by 11 bases; unmatched bases: 5. The CDR3 runs to 14 residues. CDR1 LGHNA and CDR2 YNFKEQ come from the germline V gene. CDR3 region: CASSSGLAGVKQFF. CDR3 coding DNA: TGTGCCAGCAGCTCGGGACTAGCGGGAGTTAAGCAGTTCTTC.

The rearrangement links TRBV29-1 to TRBJ1-2; 11 bases align to TRBD1. The CDR3 length is 15 residues. The trim removed 6 bases at V and 7 bases at J, leaving 13 bases unmatched. CDR1 is SQVTM and CDR2 is ANQGSEA in the germline V gene. Written as DNA, the CDR3 is TGCAGCGTCCTACCCCGGGGGACAGGGGGTTTTGGCTACACCTTC. It encodes CSVLPRGTGGFGYTF.

This chain uses TRBV11-2 with TRBJ1-6; D might be TRBD1 (5 bases). This CDR3 is built from 14 residues. Germline lookup yields CDR1 SGHAT and CDR2 FQNNGV. The ends were cut back, 2 bases at V and 9 bases at J, with 11 bases in the middle. The CDR3 region has the DNA TGTGCCAGCAGCTTACTAGGGGCGACTTCACCCCTCCACTTT. Translation: CASSLLGATSPLHF.

The genes are TRBV9 and TRBJ2-7; 8 bases map to TRBD1. The CDR3 has 14 residues. The V gene's germline CDR1 is SGDLS and CDR2 YYNGEE. The junction had 5 bases not matched to a gene; V was cut back by 0 bases and J by 6 bases. The chain's CDR3 is CASSVETTGGEQYF. The CDR3 DNA sequence: TGTGCCAGCAGCGTAGAGACTACAGGGGGCGAGCAGTACTTC.

This clone was detected once. V gene TRBV4-3 combines with J gene TRBJ1-2; D remains unclear. The CDR3 has 17 residues. Germline V CDR1 and CDR2: LGHNA, YSLEER. Trimming removed 0 bases from V and 4 bases from J, with 18 bases in between. The CDR3 nucleotides are TGCGCCAGCAGCCAAGATGCAGGAGGGATAATTGGCTATGGCTACACCTTC. This encodes CASSQDAGGIIGYGYTF.

This rearrangement joins TRBV7-2 to TRBJ1-4; D ambiguous. Germline CDR1 is SGHTA and CDR2 is FQGNSA. This CDR3 has 15 amino acids. V dropped 3 bases and J dropped 3 bases, with 11 bases sitting between them. In nucleotides, the CDR3 is TGTGCCAGCAGCTTCTCCGGGTCGGCTAATGAAAAACTGTTTTTT. Translated: CASSFSGSANEKLFF.

This chain connects TRBV19 to TRBJ1-6; TRBD1 is a possible D gene (6 bases). The CDR3 runs 16 residues. V was clipped by 5 bases and J by 7 bases, with 18 bases between them. Germline CDR1 is LNHDA and CDR2 is SQIVND (reference sequence). This CDR3 reads CASSRTAAAGNSPLHF. CDR3 nucleotides: TGTGCCAGTAGTCGGACAGCCGCCGCAGGAAATTCACCCCTCCACTTT.